This T cell receptor beta chain was recovered during a study of glioma-infiltrating T cells after dendritic cell vaccination. The time point is: after dendritic cell vaccination, including at tumor progression/relapse. Before vaccination, two weeks after the third vaccination, and at progression, PBMC were collected. CDR3 length: 17 amino acids. J gave up 4 bases and V 6 bases, and 12 bases lay outside the gene matches. Germline V gives CDR1 MNHEY, CDR2 SMNVEV (reference sequence). A word on this clone: What it binds is unknown.

The assay was immunoSEQ multiplex PCR, and TCRdb's table has in-frame clones only and misses some. The table has 85,000 to 100,000 clones, around 80% seen once; the top ten hold roughly 5.9%. Whole-study results and caveats: Patients with more pretreatment TILs had longer time to progression and survival.

The J gene is TRBJ2-1, the V gene TRBV27; 10 nucleotides agree with TRBD2. The clonotype comes from a human donor with glioblastoma. Material: blood, obtained after dendritic cell vaccination. CDR3 protein: CASRGASGRRGYNEQFF. The CDR3 DNA reads as TGTGCCAGCAGGGGTGCTAGCGGGAGACGCGGTTACAATGAGCAGTTCTTC.